This T cell receptor (beta chain) came from a study of blood T cell repertoires in COVID-19. Overall study context: Samples came from the United States, Italy and Spain, spanning acute and convalescent COVID-19. T cells, B-cell-depleted T cells, or PBMCs provided the cDNA or gDNA that served as material.

Per the authors' pipeline: Nucleated cell counts were estimated from reference gene primer amplification. This table comes from immunoSEQ multiplex PCR, and its TCRdb copy is limited to in-frame clones, with some not included. The DNA was the basis for D and trimming; V, J and clone size are from that table. The table lists around 60,000 clones, 88% of them singletons. Germline lookup yields CDR1 SGHTA and CDR2 FQGTGA. V dropped 1 base and J dropped 3; count of bases not matched to a gene: 6. The CDR3 is 16 residues long. Sequenced material: peripheral blood. The sequence came from a man over 45 with active COVID-19. The V call is TRBV7-3, the J call TRBJ2-3; 8 nucleotides match TRBD2. In DNA, the CDR3 is TGTGCCAGCAGCTTAAGGGCCAGCGGGGGAACAGATACGCAGTATTTT. Translating gives CASSLRASGGTDTQYF.